The rows below give T cell receptor beta chains drawn from one sample of a study of CD4 T cells in relation to SARS-CoV-2 and coronaviruses. No antigen has been identified for these receptors. The protocol was immunoSEQ multiplex PCR, while the TCRdb copy is restricted to in-frame clones and leaves out a portion. The sample has around 25,000 clones, less than 85% seen once. Material: CD4+ T cells from PBMCs, cultured in vitro. The receptors originated from a human donor in good health. Both conserved end residues are part of each CDR3. D genes are given only for firm matches. Rows give clone size only sometimes, using once, few, many, or a class for an expanded clone.

cdr3_length,j_call,v_call,clone_size,d_call,cdr3_nt,cdr3_aa
17,TRBJ2-3,TRBV11-2,NA,NA,TGTGCCAGCAGCTTAGACACTAGGGTTTTTAGGACAGATACGCAGTATTTT,CASSLDTRVFRTDTQYF
15,TRBJ2-5,TRBV9,NA,TRBD2,TGTGCCAGCAGCGTGTTAGCGGGATCACAAGAGACCCAGTACTTC,CASSVLAGSQETQYF
13,TRBJ1-1,TRBV7-2,NA,NA,TGTGCCAGCAGCGCCGGACTGGCAACTGAAGCTTTCTTT,CASSAGLATEAFF
20,TRBJ1-2,TRBV10-1,once,TRBD1,TGCGCCAGCAGTGGGGGACAGGGGTTGCTCTGGTATCCCTCTTTTTATGGCTACACCTTC,CASSGGQGLLWYPSFYGYTF
15,TRBJ2-1,TRBV7-2,NA,NA,TGTGCCAGCAGCCCCGGGACTGGATACTACAATGAGCAGTTCTTC,CASSPGTGYYNEQFF
16,TRBJ2-3,TRBV28,few,NA,TGTGCCAGCAGTACCAACAAGTGGCTTGTGGCAGATACGCAGTATTTT,CASSTNKWLVADTQYF
16,TRBJ1-3,TRBV5-1,once,TRBD1,TGCGCCAGCAGCCCCAACAGGGGGCTTTCTGGAAACACCATATATTTT,CASSPNRGLSGNTIYF
12,TRBJ1-2,TRBV12-3/TRBV12-4,NA,NA,TGTGCCAGCAGTTTGAACAGATATGGCTACACCTTC,CASSLNRYGYTF
14,TRBJ1-3,TRBV18,NA,NA,TGTGCCAGCTCACCAGAATCGTCTGGAAACACCATATATTTT,CASSPESSGNTIYF
16,TRBJ2-6,TRBV2,NA,NA,TGTGCCAGCAGTGTTGGGGATCGCTCTGGGGCCAACGTCCTGACTTTC,CASSVGDRSGANVLTF
12,TRBJ2-3,TRBV5-4,once,TRBD2,TGTGCCAGCAGCTTGGGACTAGCTACGCAGTATTTT,CASSLGLATQYF
13,TRBJ1-2,TRBV3-1/TRBV3-2,NA,NA,TGTGCCAGCAGCCAAGATAGGCCGGCCGGCTACACCTTC,CASSQDRPAGYTF
18,TRBJ1-5,TRBV5-1,NA,NA,TGCGCCAGCAAGTCGGACGGAGACTCGGGGCCTAGGGATCAGCCCCAGCATTTT,CASKSDGDSGPRDQPQHF
14,TRBJ2-3,TRBV10-3,NA,NA,TGTGCCATCAGTGAGTCGGGGGTCACAGATACGCAGTATTTT,CAISESGVTDTQYF
14,TRBJ2-5,TRBV20-1,NA,TRBD2,TGCAGTGCTAGTAGCGCGGGGAGGGGAGAGACCCAGTACTTC,CSASSAGRGETQYF
15,TRBJ2-7,TRBV5-1,few,NA,TGCGCCAGCAGCTTGTACCAGGGGAACTCCTACGAGCAGTACTTC,CASSLYQGNSYEQYF